This T cell receptor (beta chain) was observed in a study of cytomegalovirus exposure and HLA in healthy donors. Here immunoSEQ multiplex PCR was the method, and the copy in TCRdb shows in-frame clones only, minus some. The sample yields 110,000 or so clones, about 85% seen once. Trimming shortened V by 7 bases and J by 6 bases, and 15 bases separated the two germline ends. Germline CDR1 and CDR2: PRHDT and FYEKMQ (reference sequence). The CDR3 extends over 13 amino acids. The gene calls are TRBV13 and TRBJ1-1; D is unclear. The TCR originated in a man aged 18 to 29 in good health and CMV-seropositive. The sequencing sample was made of PBMCs. The CDR3 sequence: CASTPGGSSEAFF. CDR3 sequence (DNA): TGTGCCAGCACCCCGGGAGGAAGTTCTGAAGCTTTCTTT.